These 6 T cell receptor beta chains came from one sample sequenced in a study of T cells in Graves' hyperthyroidism and ophthalmopathy. From RNA transcripts, TCR beta CDR3 regions were amplified. When the TCR CDR3 underwent first-round RT-PCR, the HTBI primer set was used. TCRdb reprocessed the multiplex PCR reads with MiXCR, giving one entry per CDR3 protein. This table has some 500,000 distinct CDR3 sequences, roughly an eighth appearing once. Sequencing was carried out using blood. Receptor source: a woman in her late teens or twenties with Graves' hyperthyroidism.

The chain combines TRBV7-2 with TRBJ2-1; 7 nucleotides agree with TRBD2. After removal of 2 bases from V and 3 bases from J, the junction contained 7 bases not matched to a gene. This CDR3 contains 16 residues. Germline V gene lookup returns CDR1 SGHTA and CDR2 FQGNSA. Written as DNA, the CDR3 is TGTGCCAGCAGCTTAAGCGGGAAGAGTTTCTACAATGAGCAGTTCTTC. It encodes CASSLSGKSFYNEQFF.

This clonotype appeared many times. The chain employs TRBV12-5 and TRBJ2-2; the D gene could be TRBD1 or TRBD2 (5 bases each). Germline V gives CDR1 LGHNT, CDR2 FRNRAP. V lost 3 bases and J lost 1, with 15 bases in between. This CDR3 comprises 17 residues. The CDR3 loop is CASGFQGQGRNTGELFF. The CDR3 region has the DNA TGTGCTAGTGGTTTCCAGGGCCAGGGACGGAACACCGGGGAGCTGTTTTTT.

V and J are TRBV12-3 or TRBV12-4 and TRBJ2-3; D call uncertain. The CDR3 consists of 19 residues. Trimming took off 2 bases at V and 6 bases at J, with 27 bases between the two ends. The CDR3 spells CASSLFGLGGSRRADTQYF. The CDR3 nucleotides read TGTGCCAGCAGTTTATTTGGGCTTGGCGGTTCCCGGCGAGCTGATACGCAGTATTTT.

This clonotype has only a few counts. This chain uses TRBV7-8 with TRBJ1-5, with D possibly TRBD1 on 5 matching bases. Germline lookup yields CDR1 SGHVS and CDR2 FQNEAQ. The length of the CDR3 is 14 residues. The V gene lost 8 bases and the J gene lost 4 bases, with 15 bases spanning the gap. The CDR3 region has the DNA TGTGCCAGCGGGCGACAGCTGACAAATCAGCCCCAGCATTTT. Amino acid sequence: CASGRQLTNQPQHF. Full variable domain (outside the CDR3, taken from reference TRBV7-8 and TRBJ1-5): GAGVSQSPRYKVAKRGQDVALRCDPISGHVSLFWYQQALGQGPEFLTYFQNEAQLDKSGLPSDRFFAERPEGSVSTLKIQRTQQEDSAVYLCASGRQLTNQPQHFGDGTRLSIL.

The V and J genes are TRBV7-3 and TRBJ2-2; D gene unclear. The V and J ends lost 2 bases and 3 bases respectively, with 13 bases between them. This CDR3 spans 16 amino acids. CDR1 SGHTA and CDR2 FQGTGA come from the germline V gene. CDR3 DNA: TGTGCCAGCAGCTTAGGCCCGGTTGGAGACACCGGGGAGCTGTTTTTT. The encoded protein is CASSLGPVGDTGELFF.

This clonotype showed up many times. The genes are TRBV6-1 and TRBJ1-2, with D uncertain. Trimming shortened V by 6 bases and J by 2 bases, and 10 bases separated the two germline ends. CDR1 is MNHNS and CDR2 is SASEGT in the germline V gene. The CDR3 has 13 amino acids. DNA of the CDR3: TGTGCCAGCAGGGAGACGCTAAACTATGGCTACACCTTC. This codes for CASRETLNYGYTF.